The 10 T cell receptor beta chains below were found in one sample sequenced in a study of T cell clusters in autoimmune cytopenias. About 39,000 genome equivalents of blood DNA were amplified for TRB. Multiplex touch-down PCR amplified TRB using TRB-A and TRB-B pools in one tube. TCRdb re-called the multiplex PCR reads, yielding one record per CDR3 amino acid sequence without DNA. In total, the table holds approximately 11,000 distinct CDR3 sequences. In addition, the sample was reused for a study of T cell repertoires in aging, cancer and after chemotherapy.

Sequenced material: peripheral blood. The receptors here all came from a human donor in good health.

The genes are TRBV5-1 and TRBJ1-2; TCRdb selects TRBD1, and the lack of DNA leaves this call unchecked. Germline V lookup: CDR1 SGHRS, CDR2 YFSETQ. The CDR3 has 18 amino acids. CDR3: CASSLDPVGTGGDYGYTF.

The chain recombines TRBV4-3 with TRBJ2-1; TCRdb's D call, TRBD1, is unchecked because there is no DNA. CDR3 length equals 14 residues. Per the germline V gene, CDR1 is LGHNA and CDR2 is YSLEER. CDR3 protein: CASSQADGGGEQFF.

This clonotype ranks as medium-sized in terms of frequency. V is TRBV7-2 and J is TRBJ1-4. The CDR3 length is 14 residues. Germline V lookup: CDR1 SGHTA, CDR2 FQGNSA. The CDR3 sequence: CASSLVGGGEKLFF.

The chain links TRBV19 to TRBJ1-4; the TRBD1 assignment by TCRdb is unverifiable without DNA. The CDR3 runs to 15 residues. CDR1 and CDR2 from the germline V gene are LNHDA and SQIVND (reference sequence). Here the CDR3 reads CASSLTGVGNEKLFF.

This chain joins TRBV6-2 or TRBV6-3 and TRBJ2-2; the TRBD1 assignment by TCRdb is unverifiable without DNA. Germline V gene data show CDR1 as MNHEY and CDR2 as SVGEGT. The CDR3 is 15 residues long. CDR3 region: CASSYSGGAPGELFF.

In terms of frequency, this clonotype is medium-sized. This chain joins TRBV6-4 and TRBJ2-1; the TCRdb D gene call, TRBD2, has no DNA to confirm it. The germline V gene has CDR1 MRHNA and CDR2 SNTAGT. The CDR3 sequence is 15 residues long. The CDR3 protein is CASGLSGGQPNEQFF.

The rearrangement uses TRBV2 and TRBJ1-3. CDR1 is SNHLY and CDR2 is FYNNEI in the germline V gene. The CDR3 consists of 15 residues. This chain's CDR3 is CASSGGPLSGNTIYF.

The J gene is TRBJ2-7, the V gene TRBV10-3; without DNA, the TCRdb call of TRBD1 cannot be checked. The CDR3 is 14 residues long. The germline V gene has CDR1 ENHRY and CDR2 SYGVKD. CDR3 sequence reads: CAMGKGTGSWEQYF.

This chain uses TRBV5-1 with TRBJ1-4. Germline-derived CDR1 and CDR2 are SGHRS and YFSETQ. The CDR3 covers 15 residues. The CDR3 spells CASSPAGRDNEKLFF. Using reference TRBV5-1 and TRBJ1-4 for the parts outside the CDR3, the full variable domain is KAGVTQTPRYLIKTRGQQVTLSCSPISGHRSVSWYQQTPGQGLQFLFEYFSETQRNKGNFPGRFSGRQFSNSRSEMNVSTLELGDSALYLCASSPAGRDNEKLFFGSGTQLSVL.

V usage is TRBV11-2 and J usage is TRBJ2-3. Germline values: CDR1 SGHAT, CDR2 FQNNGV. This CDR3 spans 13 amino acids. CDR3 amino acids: CASSLAHMDTQYF.